This TCR beta chain was retrieved from a study of T cells in Graves' hyperthyroidism and ophthalmopathy. Background on the study: Peripheral blood was secured at the point of initial diagnosis, before any treatment.

There are many counts of this clonotype. The antigen is not known. Study results and limitations: Among clonotypes expanded in thyroid above 0.001, most were also found in blood. A model of 13 V-J features distinguished ophthalmopathy from stable hyperthyroidism. Onset of ophthalmopathy came a median around 6.5 months after the model predicted it.

Trimming removed 5 bases from V and 0 bases from J, with 12 bases in between. The CDR3 extends over 15 amino acids. The source material, RNA transcripts, was used to amplify TCR beta CDR3 regions. Initially, a first-round RT-PCR of the TCR CDR3 employed the HTBI primer set. One entry per CDR3 protein, called by TCRdb with MiXCR from the multiplex PCR reads. The data show hundreds of thousands of distinct CDR3 sequences, about 15% seen once. This chain links TRBV12-3 or TRBV12-4 with TRBJ2-3; D tentatively reads TRBD1 or TRBD2 (5 bases each). The specimen was blood. This clonotype was obtained from a woman aged 18-29 years with Graves' ophthalmopathy. The CDR3 spells CASSVLGVSTDTQYF. CDR3 DNA sequence: TGTGCCAGCAGTGTATTGGGGGTTAGCACAGATACGCAGTATTTT.